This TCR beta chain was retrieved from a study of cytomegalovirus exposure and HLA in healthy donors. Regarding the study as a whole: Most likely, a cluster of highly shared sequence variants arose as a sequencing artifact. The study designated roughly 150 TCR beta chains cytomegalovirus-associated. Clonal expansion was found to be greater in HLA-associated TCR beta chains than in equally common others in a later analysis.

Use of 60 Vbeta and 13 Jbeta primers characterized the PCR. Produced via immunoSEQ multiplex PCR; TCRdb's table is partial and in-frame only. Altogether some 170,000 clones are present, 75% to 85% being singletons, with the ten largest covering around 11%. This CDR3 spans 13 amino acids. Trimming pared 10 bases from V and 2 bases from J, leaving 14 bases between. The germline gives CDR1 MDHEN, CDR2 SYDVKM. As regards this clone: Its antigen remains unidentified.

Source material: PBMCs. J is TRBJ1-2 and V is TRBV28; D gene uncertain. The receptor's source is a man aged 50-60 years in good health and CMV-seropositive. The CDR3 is CATAEGINYGYTF. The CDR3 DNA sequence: TGTGCCACCGCTGAGGGAATCAACTATGGCTACACCTTC.